This TCR beta chain comes out of a study of naive and memory T cell subsets. Cells stained for CD3, CD4, CD8, CD45RA and CD27 were sorted into four subsets. Two oligonucleotides, mixed equimolar, formed the beta constant-region primer covering TRBC1 and TRBC2. TCRdb independently ran MiXCR on the UMI-ligation and nested PCR reads; one entry per CDR3 protein. The sample gives tens of thousands of distinct CDR3 sequences, around 14% of which show up once; roughly 0.84% is in the top ten. This clonotype appeared many times. Trimming removed 3 bases from V and 11 bases from J; junction bases left unmatched: 7. The CDR3 spans 12 residues. Germline values: CDR1 SEHNR, CDR2 FQNEAQ (reference sequence).

What was sequenced was central memory CD4+ T cells from blood. The sequence derives from a human donor in good health. V usage is TRBV7-9 and J usage is TRBJ2-7; 7 positions agree with TRBD1. CDR3 coding DNA: TGTGCCAGCAGCTTCCGACAGGGATGGAAGTACTTC. Its translation: CASSFRQGWKYF.